The rows below give T cell receptor beta chains drawn from one sample of a study of blood T cells in healthy people across ages. Each CDR3 protein gets one entry after TCRdb re-called the 5' RACE reads with MiXCR. The sample contains under 1,000,000 distinct CDR3 sequences, 35% to 50% of which appear only once. Sequenced input: blood. All receptors derive from a man older than 75 in good health. Both conserved end residues are trimmed from each CDR3.

CDR3 protein: SAALSGEQF
V gene: TRBV20-1
J gene: TRBJ2-1

CDR3 protein: ASSLSVGIAYEQY
V gene: TRBV5-1
J gene: NA

CDR3 protein: ASKPNSGTLSYNEQF
V gene: TRBV5-1
J gene: TRBJ2-1

CDR3 protein: SVELTLKTQY
V gene: TRBV29-1
J gene: TRBJ2-5

CDR3 protein: ASSLLSESLGTSGRTGELF
V gene: TRBV12-3/TRBV12-4
J gene: TRBJ2-2

CDR3 protein: ASSETWMYEQY
V gene: TRBV6-1
J gene: TRBJ2-7

CDR3 protein: ASAFSGRLYEQY
V gene: TRBV12-5
J gene: TRBJ2-7

CDR3 protein: ASSSGGGGSYEQY
V gene: TRBV7-2
J gene: TRBJ2-7

CDR3 protein: ASSQYGTSGDNEQY
V gene: TRBV4-2
J gene: TRBJ2-7

CDR3 protein: ASCGRLAGGELF
V gene: TRBV6-1
J gene: TRBJ2-2

CDR3 protein: SARALSSSNEQF
V gene: TRBV20-1
J gene: TRBJ2-1

CDR3 protein: ATCVTDRTTYNEQF
V gene: TRBV24-1
J gene: TRBJ2-1

CDR3 protein: ASSYQRYEAF
V gene: TRBV7-9
J gene: TRBJ1-1

CDR3 protein: SVIRQGRKETQY
V gene: TRBV29-1
J gene: TRBJ2-5

CDR3 protein: ASSSGLAGVMDEQF
V gene: TRBV12-3/TRBV12-4
J gene: TRBJ2-1